The source of this T cell receptor beta chain is a study of CD8 T cells in Susac syndrome. Per germline, CDR1 SQVTM and CDR2 ANQGSEA. The V and J ends lost 3 bases and 6 bases respectively, with 11 bases between them. The CDR3 is made up of 12 amino acids. Healthy donors matched for age and sex were used as controls. TEMRA cells were FACS-enriched and CD8+ and CD4+ T cells negatively isolated. The RNA input was roughly 0.45 to 1 ug, and it was reverse transcribed with random hexamers. The authors amplified TCR beta CDR3 across 54 Vbeta and 13 Jbeta using immunoSEQ multiplex PCR. TCRdb independently ran MiXCR on the immunoSEQ multiplex PCR reads; one entry per CDR3 protein. Of under 200,000 distinct CDR3 sequences in the sample, approximately 96% were seen once.

The J gene is TRBJ1-1, the V gene TRBV29-1; D call uncertain. Sequencing was carried out using CD4+ T cells from PBMCs. The clonotype was recovered from a human donor in good health. Written as DNA, the CDR3 is TGCAGCGTTGAGAGCAGGCGGGCTGAAGCTTTCTTT. Translation: CSVESRRAEAFF.